This TCR beta chain is drawn from a study of control samples from healthy donors and cancer patients. Only in-frame clones appear in the TCRdb table, and some are missing; sequencing was by immunoSEQ multiplex PCR. The sample lists 75,000 to 90,000 clones; around nine tenths were seen once. V lost 1 base and J lost 3, with 5 bases in between. Germline CDR1 and CDR2: SGHDN and FVKESK. This CDR3 has 13 amino acids. What was sequenced was PBMCs. The receptor was derived from a woman between 50 and 59 years old with colorectal cancer. This chain links TRBV14 with TRBJ2-3; D uncertain. CDR3 residues: CASSQVRTDTQYF. In nucleotides, the CDR3 is TGTGCCAGCAGCCAAGTCCGGACAGATACGCAGTATTTT.